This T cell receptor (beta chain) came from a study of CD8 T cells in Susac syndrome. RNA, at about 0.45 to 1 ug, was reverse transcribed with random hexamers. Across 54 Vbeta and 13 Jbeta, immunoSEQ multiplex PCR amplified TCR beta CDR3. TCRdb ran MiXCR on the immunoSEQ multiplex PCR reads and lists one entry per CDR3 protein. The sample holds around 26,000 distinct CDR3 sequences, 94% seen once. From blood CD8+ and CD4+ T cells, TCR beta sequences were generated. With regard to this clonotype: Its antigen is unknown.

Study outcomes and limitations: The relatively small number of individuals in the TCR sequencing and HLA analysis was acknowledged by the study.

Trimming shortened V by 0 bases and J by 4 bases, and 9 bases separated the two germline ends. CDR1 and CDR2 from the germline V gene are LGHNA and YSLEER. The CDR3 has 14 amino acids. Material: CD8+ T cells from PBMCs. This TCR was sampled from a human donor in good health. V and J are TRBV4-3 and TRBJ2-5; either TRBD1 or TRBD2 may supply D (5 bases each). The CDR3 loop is CASSQDGDGETQYF. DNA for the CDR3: TGCGCCAGCAGCCAAGATGGGGACGGAGAGACCCAGTACTTC.